The following is a TCR beta chain sequence with its context. Authors' analysis steps: How many nucleated cells were present was estimated from reference gene primer amplification. Repertoires were generated with immunoSEQ multiplex PCR, while TCRdb's copy carries only in-frame clones and drops some. The V and J calls and clone size were taken over from that table, and D and trimming were inferred from the DNA. The sample records 75,000 to 90,000 clones, over 80% being singletons. This specimen belongs to a study of blood T cell repertoires in COVID-19. Study-level background: The study drew acute and convalescent COVID-19 samples from the United States, Italy and Spain.

V was trimmed by 8 bases and J by 3 bases, leaving 13 bases between them. The length of the CDR3 is 14 residues. Germline CDR1 and CDR2: SNHLY and FYNNEI. The sample consisted of peripheral blood. The clonotype originates from a man older than 75 with active or convalescent COVID-19. The chain couples TRBV2 to TRBJ1-4; no definite D call. The CDR3 reads CASQFGVANEKLFF. CDR3 sequence (DNA): TGTGCCAGCCAATTCGGGGTGGCTAATGAAAAACTGTTTTTT.